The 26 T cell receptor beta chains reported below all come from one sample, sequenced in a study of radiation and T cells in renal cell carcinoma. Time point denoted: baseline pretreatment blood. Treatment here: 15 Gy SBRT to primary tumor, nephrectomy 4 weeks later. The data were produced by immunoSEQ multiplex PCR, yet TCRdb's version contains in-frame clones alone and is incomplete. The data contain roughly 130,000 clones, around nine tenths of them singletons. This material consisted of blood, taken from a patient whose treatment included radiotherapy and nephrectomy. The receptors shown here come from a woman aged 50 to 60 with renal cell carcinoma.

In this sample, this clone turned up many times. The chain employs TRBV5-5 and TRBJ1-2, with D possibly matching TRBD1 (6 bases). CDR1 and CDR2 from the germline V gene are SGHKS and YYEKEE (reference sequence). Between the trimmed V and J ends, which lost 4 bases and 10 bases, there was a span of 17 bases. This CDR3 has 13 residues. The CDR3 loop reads CASSPTGFTFYTF. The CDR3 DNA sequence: TGTGCCAGCAGCCCGACAGGATTTACCTTCTACACCTTC.

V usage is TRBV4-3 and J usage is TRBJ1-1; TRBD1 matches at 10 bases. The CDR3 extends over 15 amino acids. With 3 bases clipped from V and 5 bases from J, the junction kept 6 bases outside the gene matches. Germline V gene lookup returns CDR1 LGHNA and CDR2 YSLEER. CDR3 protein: CASSQWTGGLTEAFF. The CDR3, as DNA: TGCGCCAGCAGCCAGTGGACAGGGGGTCTAACTGAAGCTTTCTTT.

This CDR3 is CASSEAYRDYEQYF. For the CDR3, the DNA is TGTGCCAGCAGTGAAGCGTACAGGGATTACGAGCAGTACTTC. This chain links TRBV6-1 with TRBJ2-7; a possible D gene is TRBD1 (6 bases). This CDR3 is built from 14 residues. V was pared by 0 bases and J by 4 bases, with 10 bases between. Germline loops: CDR1 MNHNS, CDR2 SASEGT.

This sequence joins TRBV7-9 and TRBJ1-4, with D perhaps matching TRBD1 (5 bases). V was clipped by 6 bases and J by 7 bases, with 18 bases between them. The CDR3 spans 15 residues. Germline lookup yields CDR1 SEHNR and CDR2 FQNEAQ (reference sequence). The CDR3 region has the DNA TGTGCCAGCAGTCGATGGGGGTCTATCGGTGAAAAACTGTTTTTT. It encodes CASSRWGSIGEKLFF.

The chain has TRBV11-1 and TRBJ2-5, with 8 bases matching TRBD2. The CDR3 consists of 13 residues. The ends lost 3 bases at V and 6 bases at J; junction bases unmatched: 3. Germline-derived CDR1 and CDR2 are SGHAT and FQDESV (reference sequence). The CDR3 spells CASSFVAGKTQYF. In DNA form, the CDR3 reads TGTGCCAGCAGCTTTGTAGCGGGAAAGACCCAGTACTTC.

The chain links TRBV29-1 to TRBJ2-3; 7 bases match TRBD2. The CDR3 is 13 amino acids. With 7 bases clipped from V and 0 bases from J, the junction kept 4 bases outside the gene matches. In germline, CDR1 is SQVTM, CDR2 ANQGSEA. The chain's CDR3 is CSGGLPSTDTQYF. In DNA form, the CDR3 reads TGCAGCGGGGGACTACCGAGCACAGATACGCAGTATTTT.

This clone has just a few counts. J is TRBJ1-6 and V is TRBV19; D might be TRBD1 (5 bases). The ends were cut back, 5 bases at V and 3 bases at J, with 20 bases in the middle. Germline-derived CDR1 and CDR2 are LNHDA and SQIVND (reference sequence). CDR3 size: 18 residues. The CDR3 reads CASSLNPGGAGYNSPLHF. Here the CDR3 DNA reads TGTGCCAGTAGTCTCAATCCCGGTGGGGCCGGCTATAATTCACCCCTCCACTTT.

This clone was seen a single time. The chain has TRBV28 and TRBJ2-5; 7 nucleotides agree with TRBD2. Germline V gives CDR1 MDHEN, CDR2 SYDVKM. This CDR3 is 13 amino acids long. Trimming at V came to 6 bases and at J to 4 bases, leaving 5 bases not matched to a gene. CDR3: CASSGLVIETQYF. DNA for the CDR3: TGTGCCAGCAGCGGACTAGTGATAGAGACCCAGTACTTC.

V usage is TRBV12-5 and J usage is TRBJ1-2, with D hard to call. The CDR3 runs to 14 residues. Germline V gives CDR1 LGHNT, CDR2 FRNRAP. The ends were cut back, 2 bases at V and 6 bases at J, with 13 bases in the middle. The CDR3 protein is CASGLSASSHGYTF. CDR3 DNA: TGTGCTAGTGGTTTGTCTGCCTCCAGCCATGGCTACACCTTC.

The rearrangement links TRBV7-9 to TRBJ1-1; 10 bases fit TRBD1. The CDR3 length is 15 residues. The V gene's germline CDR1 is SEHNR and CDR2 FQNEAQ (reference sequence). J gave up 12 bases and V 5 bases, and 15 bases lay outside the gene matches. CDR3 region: CASSAYTTGGFDSFF. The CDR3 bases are TGTGCCAGCAGCGCCTACACGACAGGGGGCTTTGATTCTTTCTTT.

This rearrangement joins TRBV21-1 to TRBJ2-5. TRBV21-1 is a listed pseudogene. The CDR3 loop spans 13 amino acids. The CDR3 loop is CASSNGTQETQYF. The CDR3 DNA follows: TGTGCCAGCAGCAATGGGACCCAAGAGACCCAGTACTTC.

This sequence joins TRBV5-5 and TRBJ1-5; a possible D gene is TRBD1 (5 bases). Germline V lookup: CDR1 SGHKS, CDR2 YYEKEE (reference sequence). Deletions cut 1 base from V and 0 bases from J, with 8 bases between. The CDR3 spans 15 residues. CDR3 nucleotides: TGTGCCAGCAGCTTGACAGGATCTAGCAATCAGCCCCAGCATTTT. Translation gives CASSLTGSSNQPQHF.

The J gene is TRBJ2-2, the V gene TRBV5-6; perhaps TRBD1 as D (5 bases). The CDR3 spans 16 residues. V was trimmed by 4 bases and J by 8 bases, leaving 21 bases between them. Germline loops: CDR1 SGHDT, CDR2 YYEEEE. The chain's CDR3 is CASSKTTGGRVGELFF. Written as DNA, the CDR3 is TGTGCCAGCAGCAAAACCACAGGCGGTAGGGTAGGGGAGCTGTTTTTT.

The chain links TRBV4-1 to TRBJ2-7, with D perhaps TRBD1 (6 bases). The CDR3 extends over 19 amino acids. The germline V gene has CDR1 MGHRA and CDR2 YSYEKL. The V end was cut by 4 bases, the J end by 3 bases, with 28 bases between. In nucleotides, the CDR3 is TGCGCCAGCAGCCTATTTAGACAGGCTGAGGATGACCGAGACTACGAGCAGTACTTC. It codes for CASSLFRQAEDDRDYEQYF.

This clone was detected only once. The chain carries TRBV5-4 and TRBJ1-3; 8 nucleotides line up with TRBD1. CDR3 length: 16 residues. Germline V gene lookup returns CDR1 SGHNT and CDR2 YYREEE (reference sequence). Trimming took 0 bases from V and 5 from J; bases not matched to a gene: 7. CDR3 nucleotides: TGTGCCAGCAGCTTGGATCTAGGACAGGGTCGAAACACCATATATTTT. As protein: CASSLDLGQGRNTIYF.

CDR3 loop: CASSAPEDRRTSYGYTF. The CDR3 DNA follows: TGTGCCAGCAGCGCTCCTGAAGACAGGCGGACGTCCTATGGCTACACCTTC. V usage is TRBV9 and J usage is TRBJ1-2; D is possibly TRBD1 (6 bases). Per germline, CDR1 SGDLS and CDR2 YYNGEE. The CDR3 has 17 amino acids. Between the trimmed V and J ends, which lost 3 bases and 4 bases, there was a span of 22 bases.

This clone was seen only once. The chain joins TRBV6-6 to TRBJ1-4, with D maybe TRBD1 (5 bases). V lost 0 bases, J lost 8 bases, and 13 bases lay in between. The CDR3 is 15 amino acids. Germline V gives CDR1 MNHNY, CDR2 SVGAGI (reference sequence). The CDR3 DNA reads TGTGCCAGCAGTTACTCGCAGGGTTTAGGGGAAAAACTGTTTTTT. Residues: CASSYSQGLGEKLFF.

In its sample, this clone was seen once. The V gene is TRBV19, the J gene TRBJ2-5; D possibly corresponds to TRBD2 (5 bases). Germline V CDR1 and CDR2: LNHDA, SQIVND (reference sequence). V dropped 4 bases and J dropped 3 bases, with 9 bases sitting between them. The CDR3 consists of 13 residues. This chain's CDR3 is CASSTRAKETQYF. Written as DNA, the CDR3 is TGTGCCAGTAGTACGCGGGCTAAAGAGACCCAGTACTTC.

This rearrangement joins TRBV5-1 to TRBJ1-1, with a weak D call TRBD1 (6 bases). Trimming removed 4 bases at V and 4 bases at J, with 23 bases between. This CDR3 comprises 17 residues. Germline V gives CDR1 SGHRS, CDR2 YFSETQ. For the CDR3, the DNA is TGCGCCAGCAGCCCCAGCGGGGGGGCCCTTGGGGCCACTGAAGCTTTCTTT. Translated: CASSPSGGALGATEAFF.

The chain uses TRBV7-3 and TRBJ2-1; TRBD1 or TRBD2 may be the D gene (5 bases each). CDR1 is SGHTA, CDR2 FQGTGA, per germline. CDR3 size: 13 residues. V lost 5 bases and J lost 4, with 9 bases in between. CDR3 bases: TGTGCCAGCAGCACCGGGGCATACAATGAGCAGTTCTTC. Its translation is CASSTGAYNEQFF.

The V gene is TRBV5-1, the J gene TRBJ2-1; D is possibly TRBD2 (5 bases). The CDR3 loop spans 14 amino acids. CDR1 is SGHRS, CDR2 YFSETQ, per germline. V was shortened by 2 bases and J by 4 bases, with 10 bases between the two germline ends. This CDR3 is CASSFGLAYNEQFF. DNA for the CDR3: TGCGCCAGCAGCTTCGGACTGGCTTACAATGAGCAGTTCTTC.

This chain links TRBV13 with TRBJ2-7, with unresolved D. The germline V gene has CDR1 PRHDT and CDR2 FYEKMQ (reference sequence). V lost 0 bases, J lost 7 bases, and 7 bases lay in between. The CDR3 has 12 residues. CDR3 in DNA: TGTGCCAGCAGCTTAGGGTGGTCTGAGCAGTACTTC. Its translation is CASSLGWSEQYF.

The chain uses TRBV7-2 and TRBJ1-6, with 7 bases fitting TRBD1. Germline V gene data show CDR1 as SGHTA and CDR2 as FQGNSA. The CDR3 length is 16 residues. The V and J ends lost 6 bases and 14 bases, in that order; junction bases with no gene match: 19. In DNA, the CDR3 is TGTGCCAGCAGTCACAAAGCCGGGACAGCCGACGGGACCCTCCACTTT. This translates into CASSHKAGTADGTLHF.

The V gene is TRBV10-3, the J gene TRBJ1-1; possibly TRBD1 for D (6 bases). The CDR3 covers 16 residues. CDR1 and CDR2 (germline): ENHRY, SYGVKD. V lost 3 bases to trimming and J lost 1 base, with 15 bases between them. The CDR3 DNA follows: TGTGCCATCAGTGATATCGGGGGCAGGGCGAACACTGAAGCTTTCTTT. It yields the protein CAISDIGGRANTEAFF.

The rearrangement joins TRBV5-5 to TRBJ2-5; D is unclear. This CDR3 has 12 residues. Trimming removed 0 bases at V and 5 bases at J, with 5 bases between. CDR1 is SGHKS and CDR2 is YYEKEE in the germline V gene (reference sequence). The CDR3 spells CASSLDSETQYF. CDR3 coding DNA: TGTGCCAGCAGCTTGGATTCGGAGACCCAGTACTTC.

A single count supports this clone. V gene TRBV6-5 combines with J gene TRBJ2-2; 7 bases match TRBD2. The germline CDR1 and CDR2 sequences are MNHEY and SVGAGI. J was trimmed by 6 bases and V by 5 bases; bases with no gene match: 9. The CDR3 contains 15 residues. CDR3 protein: CASSPGRGRAGELFF. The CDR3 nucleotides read TGTGCCAGCAGTCCTGGGAGGGGACGGGCCGGGGAGCTGTTTTTT.